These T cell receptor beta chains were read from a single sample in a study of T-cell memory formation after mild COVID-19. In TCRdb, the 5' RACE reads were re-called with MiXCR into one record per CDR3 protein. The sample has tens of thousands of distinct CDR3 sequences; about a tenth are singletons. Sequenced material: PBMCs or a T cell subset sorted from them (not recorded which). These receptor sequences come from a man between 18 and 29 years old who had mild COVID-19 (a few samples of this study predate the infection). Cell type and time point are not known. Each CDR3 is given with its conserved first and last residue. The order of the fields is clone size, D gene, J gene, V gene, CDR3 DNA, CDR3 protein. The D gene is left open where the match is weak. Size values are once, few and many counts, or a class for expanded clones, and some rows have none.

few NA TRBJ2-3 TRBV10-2 TGCGCCAGCAGTGATTGGGGGGCCACAGATACGCAGTATTTT CASSDWGATDTQYF
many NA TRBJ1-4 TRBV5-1 TGCGCCAGCAGCTTGGCAATGTATGGGGGAGAACTGTTTTTT CASSLAMYGGELFF
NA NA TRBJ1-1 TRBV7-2 TGTGCCAGCAGCCCACTGACAGCGGTCACTGAAGCTTTCTTT CASSPLTAVTEAFF
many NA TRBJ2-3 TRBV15 TGTGCCACCAGCAGAGAATGGCAGTTGAGCACAGATACGCAGTATTTT CATSREWQLSTDTQYF
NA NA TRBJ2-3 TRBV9 TGTGCCAGCAGCGTAGGTCTAGGAAAGACAGATACGCAGTATTTT CASSVGLGKTDTQYF
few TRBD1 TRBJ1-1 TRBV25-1 TGTGCCAGCAGTGGACGAGGACAGGGATACACTGAAGCTTTCTTT CASSGRGQGYTEAFF
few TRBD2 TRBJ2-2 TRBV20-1 TGCAGTGCTAGAGACCCCCCGGGGGGGCTGTTTTTT CSARDPPGGLFF
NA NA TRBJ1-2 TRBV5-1 TGCGCCAGCAGCGTGGACAGTAACCGTGGCTACACCTTC CASSVDSNRGYTF
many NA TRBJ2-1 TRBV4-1 TGCGCCAGCAGCCAAGACCCCGGGGGCTCCTACAATGAGCAGTTCTTC CASSQDPGGSYNEQFF
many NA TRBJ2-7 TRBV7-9 TGTGCCAGCAGCGTCAGCTACGAGCAGTACTTC CASSVSYEQYF
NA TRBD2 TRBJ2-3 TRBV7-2 TGTGCCAGCAGATTAGCGGGGGGCGGCACAGATACGCAGTATTTT CASRLAGGGTDTQYF
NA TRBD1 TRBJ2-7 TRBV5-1 TGCGCCAGTACAGGGGTCGACGAGCAGTACTTC CASTGVDEQYF
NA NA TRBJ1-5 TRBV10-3 TGTGCCATCAGACAGGGAAGGAATCAGCCCCAGCATTTT CAIRQGRNQPQHF
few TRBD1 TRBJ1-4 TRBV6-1 TGTGCCAGCCACCTAGACAGGGCGGAAAAACTGTTTTTT CASHLDRAEKLFF
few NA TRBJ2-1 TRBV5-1 TGCGCCAGCAGCTTGAACAGCTACAATGAGCAGTTCTTC CASSLNSYNEQFF
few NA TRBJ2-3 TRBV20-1 TGCAGTGCTAGAGGGAGTAGCAGAGATACGCAGTATTTT CSARGSSRDTQYF
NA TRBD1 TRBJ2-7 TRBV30 TGTGCCTGGAGTGCAATGACAGGGTTCGAGCAGTACTTC CAWSAMTGFEQYF
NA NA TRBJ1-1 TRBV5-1 TGCGCCAGCAGCTTGTCGTTAACAGTCGGGGGCACTGAAGCTTTCTTT CASSLSLTVGGTEAFF
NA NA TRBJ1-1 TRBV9 TGTGCCAGCAGCGTAGTGGCAGGAACTGAAGCTTTCTTT CASSVVAGTEAFF
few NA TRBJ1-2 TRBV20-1 TGCAGTGCTAGGACGGGAAAGGGGGTGTTAGGCTACACCTTC CSARTGKGVLGYTF
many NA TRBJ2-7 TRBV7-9 TGTGCCAGCAGCTCCGGGGACGGCGCAGAGCAGTACTTC CASSSGDGAEQYF
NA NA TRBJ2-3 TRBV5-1 TGCGCCAGCAGCTTGGTACAGAGCACAGATACGCAGTATTTT CASSLVQSTDTQYF
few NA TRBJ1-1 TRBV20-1 TGCAGTGCTGCTCAGGGATCGGGTACTGAAGCTTTCTTT CSAAQGSGTEAFF
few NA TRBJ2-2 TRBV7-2 NA CASSLVGQGAMFF
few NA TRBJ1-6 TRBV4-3 TGCGCCAGCAGCCAAGAAAAGGGGAATTCACCCCTCCACTTT CASSQEKGNSPLHF
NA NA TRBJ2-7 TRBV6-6 TGTGCCAGCAGTGAGGGGTTTTACGAGCAGTACTTC CASSEGFYEQYF
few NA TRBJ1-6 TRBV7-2 TGTGCCAGCAGCCCCTTTTACGGGCCCCTCCACTTT CASSPFYGPLHF
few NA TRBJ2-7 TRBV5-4 TGTGCCAGCAGCTTGGCCGTCGAGCAGTACTTC CASSLAVEQYF